The 12 T cell receptor beta chains reported below all come from one sample, sequenced in a study of technical replicates of blood from several donors. The table came from immunoSEQ multiplex PCR; TCRdb's copy has only in-frame clones and leaves some out. The data contain just over 15,000 clones, 75% to 90% of them singletons. Sequencing was carried out using PBMCs. Receptors were obtained from a human donor in good health.

This clone has more than one count but fewer than ten. The CDR3 sequence is CASSGQGNTEAFF. CDR3 nucleotides: TGTGCCAGCAGCGGACAGGGGAACACTGAAGCTTTCTTT. This chain uses TRBV2 with TRBJ1-1, with 8 bases matching TRBD1. The germline gives CDR1 SNHLY, CDR2 FYNNEI. There are 13 residues in the CDR3. V was pared by 6 bases and J by 1 base, with 1 base of the junction left unmatched.

V gene TRBV30 combines with J gene TRBJ1-1, with 9 positions matching TRBD1. V shed 3 bases and J 1 base; nucleotides not matched to a gene: 6. The length of the CDR3 is 15 residues. Germline V gene data show CDR1 as GTSNPN and CDR2 as SVGIG (reference sequence). In DNA form, the CDR3 reads TGTGCCTGGAGGGCTACACAGGGGGCGAACACTGAAGCTTTCTTT. The encoded protein is CAWRATQGANTEAFF.

V usage is TRBV7-9 and J usage is TRBJ2-7, with TRBD1 matching 8 bases. Germline-derived CDR1 and CDR2 are SEHNR and FQNEAQ (reference sequence). Losses at the gene ends were 5 bases for V and 6 bases for J; bases not matched to a gene: 12. The CDR3 has 15 amino acids. For the CDR3, the DNA is TGTGCCAGCAGCCTCGATAAGACAGGGGCCCTCGAGCAGTACTTC. Protein: CASSLDKTGALEQYF.

The V call is TRBV10-3, the J call TRBJ2-1; a weak D match, TRBD2 (5 bases). CDR1 ENHRY and CDR2 SYGVKD come from the germline V gene. CDR3 length: 16 amino acids. Trimming took off 3 bases at V and 0 bases at J, with 12 bases between the two ends. This CDR3 reads CAISEGGLSSYNEQFF. The CDR3 DNA sequence: TGTGCCATCAGTGAAGGCGGACTGAGCTCCTACAATGAGCAGTTCTTC.

The chain uses TRBV5-1 and TRBJ2-1; 10 positions match TRBD2. Germline V gene sequence: CDR1 SGHRS, CDR2 YFSETQ. V shed 7 bases, J shed 8 bases, and the junction held 12 bases outside the gene matches. This CDR3 has 15 amino acids. CDR3 in amino acids: CASQNLAGAIDEQFF. CDR3 DNA sequence: TGCGCCAGCCAAAATCTAGCGGGAGCAATCGATGAGCAGTTCTTC.

The rearrangement links TRBV6-6 to TRBJ2-1, with D tentatively TRBD1 (6 bases). The CDR3 totals 13 residues. Germline V gene data show CDR1 as MNHNY and CDR2 as SVGAGI (reference sequence). V gave up 8 bases and J gave up 8 bases, with 16 bases separating them. CDR3 residues: CASAGIQGHEQFF. The CDR3, as DNA: TGTGCCAGCGCCGGCATACAGGGACATGAGCAGTTCTTC.

The chain has TRBV2 and TRBJ1-4; 8 bases agree with TRBD1. The CDR3 is 14 amino acids. Losses at the gene ends were 5 bases for V and 4 bases for J; bases not matched to a gene: 3. Germline V CDR1 and CDR2: SNHLY, FYNNEI. CDR3 loop: CASSRQGNNEKLFF. CDR3 in DNA: TGTGCCAGCAGTAGACAGGGGAATAATGAAAAACTGTTTTTT.

V usage is TRBV5-8 and J usage is TRBJ2-4, with a tentative D call TRBD2 (6 bases). Germline CDR1 and CDR2: SGHTS and YDEGEE. The V end was cut by 4 bases, the J end by 0 bases, with 17 bases between. The length of the CDR3 is 17 residues. The CDR3 DNA reads TGTGCCAGCAGCGTAGCCATAGCGGCTATAGCCAAAAACATTCAGTACTTC. Translated: CASSVAIAAIAKNIQYF.

V is TRBV7-9 and J is TRBJ1-4; 9 bases are shared with TRBD1. Trimming removed 5 bases from V and 7 bases from J; junction bases left unmatched: 5. The CDR3 covers 14 residues. The germline CDR1 and CDR2 sequences are SEHNR and FQNEAQ (reference sequence). The CDR3 loop is CASSGQDRGEKLFF. The CDR3 DNA is TGTGCCAGCAGCGGGCAGGACAGGGGTGAAAAACTGTTTTTT.

V and J are TRBV27 and TRBJ2-1; TRBD2 aligns across 16 bases. The CDR3 sequence is 17 residues long. Trimming took 6 bases from V and 5 from J; bases not matched to a gene: 7. Germline lookup yields CDR1 MNHEY and CDR2 SMNVEV (reference sequence). This CDR3 reads CASSGTSGRAWDNEQFF. The CDR3 region has the DNA TGTGCCAGCAGCGGGACTAGCGGGAGGGCCTGGGACAATGAGCAGTTCTTC.

The gene calls are TRBV27 and TRBJ2-7; 8 positions agree with TRBD1. The ends lost 3 bases at V and 4 bases at J; junction bases unmatched: 8. The CDR3 consists of 15 residues. Germline-derived CDR1 and CDR2 are MNHEY and SMNVEV (reference sequence). DNA for the CDR3: TGTGCCAGCAGTTTCTCCGGGACAGGTCTTTACGAGCAGTACTTC. Translated, it gives CASSFSGTGLYEQYF.

This sequence joins TRBV9 and TRBJ2-5; 7 nucleotides line up with TRBD2. CDR3 length: 15 amino acids. The V segment lost 4 bases and the J segment 2 bases; nucleotides outside the gene matches: 8. The germline V gene encodes CDR1 SGDLS and CDR2 YYNGEE. DNA for the CDR3: TGTGCCAGCAGCCGGGGAGCGGGGCCGCAAGAGACCCAGTACTTC. This encodes CASSRGAGPQETQYF.